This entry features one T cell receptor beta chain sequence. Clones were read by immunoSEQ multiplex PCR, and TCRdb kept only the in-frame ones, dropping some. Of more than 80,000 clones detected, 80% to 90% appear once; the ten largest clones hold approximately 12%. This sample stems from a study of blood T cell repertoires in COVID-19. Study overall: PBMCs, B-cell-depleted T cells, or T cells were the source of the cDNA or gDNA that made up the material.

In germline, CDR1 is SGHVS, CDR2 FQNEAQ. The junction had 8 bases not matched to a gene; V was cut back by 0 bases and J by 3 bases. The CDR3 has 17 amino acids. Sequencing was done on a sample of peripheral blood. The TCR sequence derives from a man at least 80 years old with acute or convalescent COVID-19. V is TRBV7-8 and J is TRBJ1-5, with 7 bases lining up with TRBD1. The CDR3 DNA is TGTGCCAGCAGCTTAGCGTCGACAGGGTCGATCAATCAGCCCCAGCATTTT. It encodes CASSLASTGSINQPQHF.